One T cell receptor (beta chain) is described in this entry. The table came from immunoSEQ multiplex PCR; TCRdb's copy has only in-frame clones and leaves some out. The table lists fewer than 250,000 clones, roughly 83% of them singletons. The data are from a study of blood T cell repertoires in COVID-19. V lost 0 bases to trimming and J lost 4 bases, with 9 bases between them. There are 14 residues in the CDR3. Per the germline V gene, CDR1 is LNHDA and CDR2 is SQIVND (reference sequence). Source material: peripheral blood. The clonotype originates from a woman older than 75 with COVID-19, enrolled during active disease. The rearrangement links TRBV19 to TRBJ1-1; D ambiguous. The CDR3 DNA sequence: TGTGCCAGTAGTATAGACAGGAGGCCCACTGAAGCTTTCTTT. Translated, it gives CASSIDRRPTEAFF.